This is a list of T cell receptor beta chains from one sample in a study of T cell clonotyping in hematopoietic cell transplantation. The data were produced by immunoSEQ multiplex PCR, yet TCRdb's version contains in-frame clones alone and is incomplete. In the table there are some 27,000 clones, approximately 86% of which are singletons. The sample in question was peripheral blood mononuclear cells, obtained before stem cell transplant. The receptors originated from a man aged 35 to 55 with acute myeloid leukemia. Some clones in this sample may be carry-over from other donors' samples. The CDR3 runs from the conserved cysteine through the conserved F or W. D genes are given only for firm matches. The size field is filled for only some rows; it gives once, few, many or a size class.

>TRBV6-1|TRBJ1-5|NA|few
TGTGCCAGCGGGAATGGACCGAGTCCCAATCAGCCCCAGCATTTT
CASGNGPSPNQPQHF
>TRBV10-3|TRBJ1-2|NA|NA
TGTGCCATCAACCAGGCTGACTATGGCTACACCTTC
CAINQADYGYTF
>TRBV5-6|TRBJ1-1|NA|NA
TGTGCCAGCAGCCGGACCAGGGTTATGAACACTGAAGCTTTCTTT
CASSRTRVMNTEAFF
>TRBV25-1|TRBJ2-3|TRBD2|NA
TGTGCCAGCAGTGATCTAGCGGGAGACACAGATACGCAGTATTTT
CASSDLAGDTDTQYF
>TRBV6-1|TRBJ1-1|NA|NA
TGTGCCAGCAGTGAAGCCAGGGGCAGGGCTAAGATGAACACTGAAGCTTTCTTT
CASSEARGRAKMNTEAFF
>TRBV11-3|TRBJ2-1|TRBD2|NA
TGTGCCAGCAGCTTAGGACTAGCGGGCCGAAACTACAATGAGCAGTTCTTC
CASSLGLAGRNYNEQFF
>TRBV21-1|TRBJ1-2|NA|NA
TGTGCCAGCAGGGGCGGGGACAGGGTACGAGGAGGCTACACCTTC
CASRGGDRVRGGYTF
>TRBV30|TRBJ2-7|NA|few
TGTGCCTGGGACACTTCTCACTACGAGCAGTACTTC
CAWDTSHYEQYF
>TRBV13|TRBJ2-7|TRBD2|NA
TGTGCCAGCAGCTCCCGGACTAGCGGGAGGGCCGGCGAGCAGTACTTC
CASSSRTSGRAGEQYF
>TRBV6-1|TRBJ2-3|NA|NA
TGTGCCAGCAGCCGACCTTACACGATTGGGGATACGCAGTATTTT
CASSRPYTIGDTQYF
>TRBV5-1|TRBJ1-2|TRBD1|once
TGCGCCAGCAGACCAGGGGGGCCCTATGGCTACACCTTC
CASRPGGPYGYTF
>TRBV7-9|TRBJ1-4|NA|NA
TGTGCCAGCAGCTCGAGAATCGGAGCAACTAATGAAAAACTGTTTTTT
CASSSRIGATNEKLFF
>TRBV7-9|TRBJ1-2|NA|NA
TGTGCCAGCAGCCCAGCCTTCGGGGCAGCCGGGTATGGCTACACCTTC
CASSPAFGAAGYGYTF
>TRBV5-6|TRBJ2-7|NA|NA
TGTGCCAGCAGCTTGGTGCGGACCTACGAGCAGTACTTC
CASSLVRTYEQYF
>TRBV5-4|TRBJ1-4|NA|NA
TGTGCCAGCAGCTTGGCCGGGACAACAACTAATGAAAAACTGTTTTTT
CASSLAGTTTNEKLFF
>TRBV5-1|TRBJ2-1|TRBD2|NA
TGCGCCAGCCGCGAAAGGGCGGGAGCGTACAATGAGCAGTTCTTC
CASRERAGAYNEQFF
>TRBV9|TRBJ2-1|NA|NA
TGTGCCAGCAGCGCAAACAGGGTCCCCTACAATGAGCAGTTCTTC
CASSANRVPYNEQFF
>TRBV7-9|TRBJ2-3|TRBD2|NA
TGTGCCAGCAGCTTAGGTGGGGGGGCAGATACGCAGTATTTT
CASSLGGGADTQYF
>TRBV30|TRBJ2-5|NA|NA
TGTGCCTGGAGTAAATTAGCGGAAGAGACCCAGTACTTC
CAWSKLAEETQYF
>TRBV6-5|TRBJ1-2|TRBD1|few
TGTGCCAGCCGCCCGAGAACAGGGGGCGACTATGGCTACACCTTC
CASRPRTGGDYGYTF
>TRBV5-1|TRBJ2-1|TRBD2|NA
TGCGCCAGCAGCTTGAGCGGGGGTGCTTCCTACAATGAGCAGTTCTTC
CASSLSGGASYNEQFF
>TRBV10-1|TRBJ2-7|NA|NA
TGCGCCAGCAGTGAGTCGGTAGCGGTTGGCTACGAGCAGTACTTC
CASSESVAVGYEQYF
>TRBV5-1|TRBJ2-5|TRBD1|NA
TGCGCCAGCAGCACAGGACAGGCGGACCAAGAGACCCAGTACTTC
CASSTGQADQETQYF
>TRBV9|TRBJ2-7|NA|NA
TGTGCCAGCAGCGTAGAACTAGCTCCTACTCCCCCCTACGAGCAGTACTTC
CASSVELAPTPPYEQYF
>TRBV5-4|TRBJ1-3|NA|NA
TGTGCCAGCAGCCGGGACGGGAGCTCTGGAAACACCATATATTTT
CASSRDGSSGNTIYF
>TRBV11-2|TRBJ2-7|NA|NA
TGTGCCAGCAGCTTACGAAGCGGTGCCTACGAGCAGTACTTC
CASSLRSGAYEQYF
>TRBV2|TRBJ2-1|TRBD1|NA
TGTGCCAGCAGTGGATTACCGAAGGGACAGGGCCAATGGGGGGAGCAGTTCTTC
CASSGLPKGQGQWGEQFF